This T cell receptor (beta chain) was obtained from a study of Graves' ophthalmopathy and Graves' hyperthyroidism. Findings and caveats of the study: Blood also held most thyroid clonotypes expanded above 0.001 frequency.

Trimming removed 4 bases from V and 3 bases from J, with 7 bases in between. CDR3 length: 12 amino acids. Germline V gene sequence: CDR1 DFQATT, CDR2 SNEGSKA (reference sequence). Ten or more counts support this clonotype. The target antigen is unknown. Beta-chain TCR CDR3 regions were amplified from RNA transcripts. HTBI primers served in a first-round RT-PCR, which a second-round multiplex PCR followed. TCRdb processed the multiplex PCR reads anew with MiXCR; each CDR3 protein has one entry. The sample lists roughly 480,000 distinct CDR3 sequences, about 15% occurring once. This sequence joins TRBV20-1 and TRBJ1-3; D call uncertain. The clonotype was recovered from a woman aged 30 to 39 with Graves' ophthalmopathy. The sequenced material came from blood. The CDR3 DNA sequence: TGCAGTGCTAAGGCGAATGGAAACACCATATATTTT. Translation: CSAKANGNTIYF.